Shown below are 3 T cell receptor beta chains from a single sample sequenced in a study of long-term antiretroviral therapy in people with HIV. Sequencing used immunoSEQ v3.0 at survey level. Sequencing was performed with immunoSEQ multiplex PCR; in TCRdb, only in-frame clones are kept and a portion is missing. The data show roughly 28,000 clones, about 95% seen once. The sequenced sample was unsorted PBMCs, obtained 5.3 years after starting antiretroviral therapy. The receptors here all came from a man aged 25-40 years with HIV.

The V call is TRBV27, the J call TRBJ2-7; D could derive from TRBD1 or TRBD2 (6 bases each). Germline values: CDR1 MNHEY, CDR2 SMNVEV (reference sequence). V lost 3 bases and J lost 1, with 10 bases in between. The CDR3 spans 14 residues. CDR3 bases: TGTGCCAGCAGTTTCGAGGGGGGTTCCTACGAGCAGTACTTC. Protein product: CASSFEGGSYEQYF.

The CDR3 sequence is CASSQGPQGSGEKLFF. CDR3 DNA: TGCGCCAGCAGCCAAGGTCCACAGGGTTCCGGTGAAAAACTGTTTTTT. V gene TRBV4-1 combines with J gene TRBJ1-4, with D maybe TRBD1 (6 bases). The V and J ends lost 1 base and 7 bases respectively, with 16 bases between them. Germline CDR1 and CDR2: MGHRA and YSYEKL. This CDR3 is 16 amino acids long.

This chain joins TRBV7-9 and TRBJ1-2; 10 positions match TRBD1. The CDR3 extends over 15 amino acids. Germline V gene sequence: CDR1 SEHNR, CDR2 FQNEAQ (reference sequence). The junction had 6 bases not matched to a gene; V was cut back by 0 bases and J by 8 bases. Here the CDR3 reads CASSLARTGGRGYTF. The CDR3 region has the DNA TGTGCCAGCAGCTTAGCGCGGACAGGGGGAAGAGGCTACACCTTC.